The TCR beta chain under discussion was sequenced for a study of T cells in Graves' hyperthyroidism and ophthalmopathy. Patients were aged 18 to 65, had disease duration under 2 months, and had newly diagnosed hyperthyroidism. Exclusion of a patient resulted from uncontrolled infection, other autoimmune disease, pregnancy or lactation. The source of the PBMCs was around 10 ml of fresh peripheral blood. Amplification of TCR beta CDR3 regions was performed using RNA transcripts as template. First-round RT-PCR targeting the TCR CDR3 was performed with the HTBI primer set. Each CDR3 protein gets one entry after TCRdb re-called the multiplex PCR reads with MiXCR. The top ten clones hold 18% of a sample with 500,000 to 600,000 distinct CDR3 sequences, 16% of them seen once. Trimming pared 5 bases from V and 1 base from J, leaving 14 bases between. The CDR3 spans 15 residues.

This receptor was identified in a woman between 18 and 29 years old with Graves' hyperthyroidism. The chain joins TRBV12-3 or TRBV12-4 to TRBJ1-1; TRBD1 might be the D (6 bases). Material: blood. The chain's CDR3 is CASSRPGDKNTEAFF. The CDR3 nucleotides are TGTGCCAGCAGTCGCCCAGGGGATAAGAACACTGAAGCTTTCTTT.